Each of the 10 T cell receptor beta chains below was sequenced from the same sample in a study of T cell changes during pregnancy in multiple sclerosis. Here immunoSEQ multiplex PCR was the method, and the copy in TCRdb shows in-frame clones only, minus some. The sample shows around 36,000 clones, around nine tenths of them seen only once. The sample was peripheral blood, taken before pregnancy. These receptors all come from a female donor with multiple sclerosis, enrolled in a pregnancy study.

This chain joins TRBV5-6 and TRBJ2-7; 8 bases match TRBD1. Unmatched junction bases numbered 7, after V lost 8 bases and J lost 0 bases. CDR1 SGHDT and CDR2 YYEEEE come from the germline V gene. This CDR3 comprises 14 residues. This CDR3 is CASLQGVSSYEQYF. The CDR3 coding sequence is TGTGCCAGTCTACAGGGGGTAAGCTCCTACGAGCAGTACTTC.

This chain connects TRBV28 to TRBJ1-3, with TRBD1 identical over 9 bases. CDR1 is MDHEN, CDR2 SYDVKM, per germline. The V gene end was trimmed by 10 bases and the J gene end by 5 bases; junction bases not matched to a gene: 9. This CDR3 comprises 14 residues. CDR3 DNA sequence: TGTGCCACCCGAACAGGGGGCGTTCGAAACACCATATATTTT. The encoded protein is CATRTGGVRNTIYF.

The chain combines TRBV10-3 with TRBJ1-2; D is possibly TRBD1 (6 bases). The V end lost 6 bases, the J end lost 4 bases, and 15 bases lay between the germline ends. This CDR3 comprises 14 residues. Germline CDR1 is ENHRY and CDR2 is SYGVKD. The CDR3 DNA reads TGTGCCATCAGACGCGAGGGGGGGATCTATGGCTACACCTTC. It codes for CAIRREGGIYGYTF.

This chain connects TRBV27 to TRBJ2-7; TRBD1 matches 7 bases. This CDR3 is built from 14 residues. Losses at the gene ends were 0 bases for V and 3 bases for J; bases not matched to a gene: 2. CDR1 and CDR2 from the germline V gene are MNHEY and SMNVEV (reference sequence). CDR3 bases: TGTGCCAGCAGTTTATCGAGGACAGGCTACGAGCAGTACTTC. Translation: CASSLSRTGYEQYF.

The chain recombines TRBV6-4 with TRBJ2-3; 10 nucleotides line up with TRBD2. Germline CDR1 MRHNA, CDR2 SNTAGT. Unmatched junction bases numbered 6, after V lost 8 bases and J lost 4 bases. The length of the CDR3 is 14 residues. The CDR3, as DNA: TGTGCCAGCTTCGGGACTAGCGTCCCAGATACGCAGTATTTT. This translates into CASFGTSVPDTQYF.

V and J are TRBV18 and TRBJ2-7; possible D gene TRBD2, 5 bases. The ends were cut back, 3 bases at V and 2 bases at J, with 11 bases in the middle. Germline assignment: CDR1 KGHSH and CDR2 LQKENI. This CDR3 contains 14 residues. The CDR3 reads CASSPRTLAYEQYF. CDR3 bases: TGTGCCAGCTCACCTCGGACTCTAGCCTACGAGCAGTACTTC.

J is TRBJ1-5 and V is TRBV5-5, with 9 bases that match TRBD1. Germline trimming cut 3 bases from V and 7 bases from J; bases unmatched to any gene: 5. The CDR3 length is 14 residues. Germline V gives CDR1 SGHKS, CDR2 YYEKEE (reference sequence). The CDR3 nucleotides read TGTGCCAGCAGCTGGGGACAGGGCCAGCAGCCCCAGCATTTT. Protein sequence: CASSWGQGQQPQHF.

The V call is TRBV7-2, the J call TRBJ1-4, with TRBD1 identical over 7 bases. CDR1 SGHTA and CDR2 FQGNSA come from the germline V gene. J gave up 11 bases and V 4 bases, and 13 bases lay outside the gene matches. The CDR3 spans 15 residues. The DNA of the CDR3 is TGTGCCAGCAGCTCAAGGACAGGCGAGATGTGGAAACTGTTTTTT. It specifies CASSSRTGEMWKLFF.

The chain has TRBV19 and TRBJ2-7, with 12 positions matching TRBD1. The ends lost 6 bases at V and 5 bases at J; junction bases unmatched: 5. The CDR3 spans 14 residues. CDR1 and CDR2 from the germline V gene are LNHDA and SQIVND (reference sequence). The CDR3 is CASRTGTGGHEQYF. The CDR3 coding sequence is TGTGCCAGTAGAACCGGGACAGGGGGCCACGAGCAGTACTTC.

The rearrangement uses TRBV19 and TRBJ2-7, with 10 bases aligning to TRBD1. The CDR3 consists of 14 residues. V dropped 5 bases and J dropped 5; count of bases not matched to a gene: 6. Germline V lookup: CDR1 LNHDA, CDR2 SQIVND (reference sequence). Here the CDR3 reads CASSAGQGGHEQYF. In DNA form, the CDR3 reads TGTGCCAGTAGTGCCGGACAGGGGGGCCACGAGCAGTACTTC.